Listed here are 10 T cell receptor beta chains from one sample, sequenced in a study of T cell repertoires in cytomegalovirus infection. TCRdb reprocessed the reads via MiXCR and lists one record per CDR3 protein. The repertoire holds about 360,000 distinct CDR3 sequences, with 18% as singletons. Sequencing used PBMCs. Receptors originate from a human donor in good health (CMV status not recorded). Some clones in this sample may be carry-over from other donors' samples.

The chain couples TRBV2 to TRBJ1-1; no firm D call. Trimming left V 3 bases short and J 3 bases short, with 2 bases between. The germline V gene encodes CDR1 SNHLY and CDR2 FYNNEI. The CDR3 loop spans 11 amino acids. Here the CDR3 DNA reads TGTGCCAGCAGTGATTACACTGAAGCTTTCTTT. Translated, it gives CASSDYTEAFF. Supplemented by reference TRBV2 and TRBJ1-1, the full variable domain reads EPEVTQTPSHQVTQMGQEVILRCVPISNHLYFYWYRQILGQKVEFLVSFYNNEISEKSEIFDDQFSVERPDGSNFTLKIRSTKLEDSAMYFCASSDYTEAFFGQGTRLTVV.

This clonotype was detected many times. The chain couples TRBV7-2 to TRBJ2-5, with no clear D. Germline V gene lookup returns CDR1 SGHTA and CDR2 FQGNSA. The germline V and J ends were trimmed by 5 bases and 2 bases, with 9 bases remaining between them. The CDR3 runs to 13 residues. The CDR3 region is CASSPLGQETQYF. The DNA for the CDR3 is TGTGCCAGCAGCCCGTTGGGGCAAGAGACCCAGTACTTC.

The rearrangement uses TRBV20-1 and TRBJ2-3, with a possible D match to TRBD2 (6 bases). Between the trimmed V and J ends, which lost 1 base and 0 bases, there was a span of 8 bases. The germline gives CDR1 DFQATT, CDR2 SNEGSKA (reference sequence). The length of the CDR3 is 14 residues. In DNA form, the CDR3 reads TGCAGTGCTAGAGTGGCGGGGAGCACAGATACGCAGTATTTT. It specifies CSARVAGSTDTQYF.

In this sample, this clonotype turned up a few times. The genes are TRBV7-2 and TRBJ1-1; tentatively, D is TRBD1 (6 bases). Germline V gene data show CDR1 as SGHTA and CDR2 as FQGNSA. There are 14 residues in the CDR3. Trimming left V 4 bases short and J 5 bases short, with 14 bases between. The CDR3 nucleotides are TGTGCCAGCAGCTCCCGGGGGCAGTTAACTGAAGCTTTCTTT. It translates to CASSSRGQLTEAFF.

Concerning this clonotype: The conserved phenylalanine or tryptophan is not found at the CDR3 terminus, so this likely reflects a read error. The gene calls are TRBV7-6 and TRBJ2-4; TRBD1 matches 7 bases. The CDR3 covers 16 residues. V trimming: 4 bases; J trimming: 2 bases; junction bases outside the gene matches: 8. Per germline, CDR1 SGHVS and CDR2 FNYEAQ. The CDR3 loop is CASSSRTGSTKNIQYY. The CDR3 coding sequence is TGTGCCAGCAGCTCAAGGACAGGCTCGACCAAAAACATTCAGTACTAC.

The CDR3: CASSQRGGRNEQYF. CDR3 DNA sequence: TGTGCCAGCAGCCAACGGGGGGGCCGAAACGAGCAGTACTTC. The genes are TRBV4-2 and TRBJ2-7, with TRBD2 matching 8 bases. The V and J ends lost 2 bases and 5 bases, in that order; junction bases with no gene match: 5. Per germline, CDR1 LGHNA and CDR2 YNFKEQ. This CDR3 has 14 amino acids.

In this sample, this clonotype turned up a few times. This chain connects TRBV2 to TRBJ1-2, with D tentatively TRBD1 (5 bases). V was shortened by 6 bases and J by 7 bases, with 9 bases between the two germline ends. The germline V gene encodes CDR1 SNHLY and CDR2 FYNNEI. CDR3 length: 11 amino acids. CDR3 coding DNA: TGTGCCAGCAGGGGGGACGGTGGCTACACCTTC. Its protein is CASRGDGGYTF.

The chain joins TRBV7-2 to TRBJ1-3, with unresolved D. Germline CDR1 SGHTA, CDR2 FQGNSA. The CDR3 loop spans 13 amino acids. V lost 7 bases, J lost 2 bases, and 9 bases lay in between. This CDR3 reads CASTTTTGNTIYF. The DNA of the CDR3 is TGTGCCAGCACCACAACAACTGGAAACACCATATATTTT.

The chain employs TRBV12-3 or TRBV12-4 and TRBJ2-5; 9 bases align to TRBD1. The V gene end was trimmed by 4 bases and the J gene end by 4 bases; junction bases not matched to a gene: 4. This CDR3 spans 14 amino acids. The CDR3 loop reads CASSSNRGPETQYF. In DNA, the CDR3 is TGTGCCAGCAGTTCCAACAGGGGGCCAGAGACCCAGTACTTC.

CDR3 in DNA: TGTGCCAGCAGTCAAAAATACGAGCAGTACTTC. Translation: CASSQKYEQYF. The chain carries TRBV7-9 and TRBJ2-7; D is uncertain. The CDR3 contains 11 residues. The germline V and J ends were trimmed by 6 bases and 4 bases, with 7 bases remaining between them. Looked up from germline, CDR1 is SEHNR and CDR2 is FQNEAQ (reference sequence).